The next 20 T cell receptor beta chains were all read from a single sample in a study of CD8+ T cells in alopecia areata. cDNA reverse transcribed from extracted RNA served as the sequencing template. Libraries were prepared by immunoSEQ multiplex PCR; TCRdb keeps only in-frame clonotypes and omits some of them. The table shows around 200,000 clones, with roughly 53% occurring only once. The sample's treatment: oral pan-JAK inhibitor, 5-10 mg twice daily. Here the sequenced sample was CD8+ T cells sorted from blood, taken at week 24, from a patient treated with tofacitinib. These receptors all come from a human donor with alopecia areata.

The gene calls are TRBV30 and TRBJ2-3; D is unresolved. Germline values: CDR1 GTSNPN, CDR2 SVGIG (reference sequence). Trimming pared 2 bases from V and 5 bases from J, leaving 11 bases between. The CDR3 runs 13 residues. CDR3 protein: CAWSKGSQDTQYF. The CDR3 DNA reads TGTGCCTGGAGTAAAGGCAGCCAAGATACGCAGTATTTT.

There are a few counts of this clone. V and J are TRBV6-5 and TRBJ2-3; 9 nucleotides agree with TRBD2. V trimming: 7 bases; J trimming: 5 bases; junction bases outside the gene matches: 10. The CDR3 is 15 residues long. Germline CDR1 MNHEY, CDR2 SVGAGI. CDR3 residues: CASTLGGGAGDTQYF. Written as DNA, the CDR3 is TGTGCCAGCACTCTTGGCGGGGGGGCTGGAGATACGCAGTATTTT.

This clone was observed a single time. CDR3 sequence: CASSPGRGTTDTQYF. The CDR3 nucleotides read TGTGCCAGCAGCCCCGGAAGGGGGACCACAGATACGCAGTATTTT. The J gene is TRBJ2-3, the V gene TRBV13, with D possibly TRBD1 on 6 matching bases. CDR1 PRHDT and CDR2 FYEKMQ come from the germline V gene (reference sequence). The CDR3 totals 15 residues. Trimming removed 5 bases at V and 2 bases at J, with 14 bases between.

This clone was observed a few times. The CDR3 region has the DNA TGTGCCAGCAGCGCCCTAGCGGGGGGTTACAATGAGCAGTTCTTC. Its translation: CASSALAGGYNEQFF. This chain links TRBV13 with TRBJ2-1; 11 bases are shared with TRBD2. J lost 4 bases, V lost 5 bases, and 4 bases had no gene match. In germline, CDR1 is PRHDT, CDR2 FYEKMQ (reference sequence). The CDR3 extends over 15 amino acids.

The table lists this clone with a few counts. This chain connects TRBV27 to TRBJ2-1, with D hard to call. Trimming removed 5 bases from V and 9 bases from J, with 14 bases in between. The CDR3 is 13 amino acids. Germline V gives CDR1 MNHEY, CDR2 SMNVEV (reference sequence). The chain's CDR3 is CASSLNLVSEQFF. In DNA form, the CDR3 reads TGTGCCAGCAGTCTCAACCTAGTCTCTGAGCAGTTCTTC.

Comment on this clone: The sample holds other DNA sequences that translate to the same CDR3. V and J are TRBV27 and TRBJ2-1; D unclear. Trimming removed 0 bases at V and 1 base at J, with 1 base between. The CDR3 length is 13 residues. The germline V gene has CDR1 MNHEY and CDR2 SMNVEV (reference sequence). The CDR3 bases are TGTGCCAGCAGTTTATCTTCCTACAATGAGCAGTTCTTC. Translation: CASSLSSYNEQFF.

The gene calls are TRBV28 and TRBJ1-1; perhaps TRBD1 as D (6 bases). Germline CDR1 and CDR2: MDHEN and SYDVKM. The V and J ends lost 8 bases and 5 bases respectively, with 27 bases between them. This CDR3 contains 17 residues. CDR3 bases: TGTGCCAGCGACACCCGGATAGGACAGCCCGGGGTGACTGAAGCTTTCTTT. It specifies CASDTRIGQPGVTEAFF.

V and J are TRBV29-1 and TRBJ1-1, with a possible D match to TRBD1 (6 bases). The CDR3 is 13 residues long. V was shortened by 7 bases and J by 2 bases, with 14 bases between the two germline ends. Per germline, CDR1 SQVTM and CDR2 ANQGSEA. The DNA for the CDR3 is TGCAGCGCATACAGGGATGGTAACACTGAAGCTTTCTTT. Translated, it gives CSAYRDGNTEAFF.

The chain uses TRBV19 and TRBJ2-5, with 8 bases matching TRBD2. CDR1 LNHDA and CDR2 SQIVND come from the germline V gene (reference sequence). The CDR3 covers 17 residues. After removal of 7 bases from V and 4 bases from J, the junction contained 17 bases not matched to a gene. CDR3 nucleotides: TGTGCCAGTAAGGATAGCGGGGACACAATGGCTCGAGAGACCCAGTACTTC. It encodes CASKDSGDTMARETQYF.

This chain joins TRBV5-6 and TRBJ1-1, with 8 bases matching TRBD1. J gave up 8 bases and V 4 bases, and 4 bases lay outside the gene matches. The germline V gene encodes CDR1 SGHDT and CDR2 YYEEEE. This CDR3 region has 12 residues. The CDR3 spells CASSQGTGEAFF. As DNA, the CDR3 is TGTGCCAGCAGCCAGGGGACAGGCGAAGCTTTCTTT.

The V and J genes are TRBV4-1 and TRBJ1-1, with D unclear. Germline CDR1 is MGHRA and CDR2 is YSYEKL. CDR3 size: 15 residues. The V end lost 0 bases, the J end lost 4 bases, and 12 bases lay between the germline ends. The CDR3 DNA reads TGCGCCAGCAGCCAAGATCTTGGGCAGGTCACTGAAGCTTTCTTT. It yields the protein CASSQDLGQVTEAFF.

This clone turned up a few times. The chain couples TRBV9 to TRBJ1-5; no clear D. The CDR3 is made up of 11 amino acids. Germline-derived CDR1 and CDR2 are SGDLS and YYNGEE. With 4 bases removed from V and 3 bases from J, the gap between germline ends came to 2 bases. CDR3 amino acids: CASSFNQPQHF. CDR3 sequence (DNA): TGTGCCAGCAGCTTCAATCAGCCCCAGCATTTT.

CDR3 sequence: CASSLGQGAWGTEAFF. The CDR3 DNA reads as TGTGCCAGCAGCTTGGGACAGGGGGCCTGGGGCACTGAAGCTTTCTTT. This chain joins TRBV5-6 and TRBJ1-1; 10 bases match TRBD1. Germline lookup yields CDR1 SGHDT and CDR2 YYEEEE. The ends lost 0 bases at V and 4 bases at J; junction bases unmatched: 6. The CDR3 extends over 16 amino acids.

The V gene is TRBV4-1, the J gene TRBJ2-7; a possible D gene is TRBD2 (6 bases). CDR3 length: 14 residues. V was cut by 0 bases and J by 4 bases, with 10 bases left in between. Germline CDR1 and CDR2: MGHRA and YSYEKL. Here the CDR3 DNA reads TGCGCCAGCAGCCAAGATATGGCGGGATACGAGCAGTACTTC. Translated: CASSQDMAGYEQYF.

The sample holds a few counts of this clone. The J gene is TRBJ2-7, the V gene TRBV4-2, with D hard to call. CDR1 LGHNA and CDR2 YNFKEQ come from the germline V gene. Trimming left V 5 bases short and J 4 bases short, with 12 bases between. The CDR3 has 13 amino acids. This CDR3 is CASSLEDGYEQYF. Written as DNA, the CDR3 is TGTGCCAGCAGCTTAGAAGACGGATACGAGCAGTACTTC.

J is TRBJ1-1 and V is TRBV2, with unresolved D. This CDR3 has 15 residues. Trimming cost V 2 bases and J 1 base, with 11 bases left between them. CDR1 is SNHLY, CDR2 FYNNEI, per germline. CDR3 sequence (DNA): TGTGCCAGCAGTGAAAACACTTTAACGAACACTGAAGCTTTCTTT. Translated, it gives CASSENTLTNTEAFF.

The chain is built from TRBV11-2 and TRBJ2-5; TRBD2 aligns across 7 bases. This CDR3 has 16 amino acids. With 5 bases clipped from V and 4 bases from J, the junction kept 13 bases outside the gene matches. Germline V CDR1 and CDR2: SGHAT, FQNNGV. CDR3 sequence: CASSPGLTLRGETQYF. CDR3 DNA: TGTGCCAGCAGCCCGGGACTAACCCTCAGAGGAGAGACCCAGTACTTC.

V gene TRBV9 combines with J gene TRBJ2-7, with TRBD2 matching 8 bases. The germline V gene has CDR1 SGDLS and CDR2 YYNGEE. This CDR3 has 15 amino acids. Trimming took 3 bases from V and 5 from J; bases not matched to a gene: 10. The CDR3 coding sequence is TGTGCCAGCAGCGGGAGCGGGGGATACACCCACGAGCAGTACTTC. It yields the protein CASSGSGGYTHEQYF. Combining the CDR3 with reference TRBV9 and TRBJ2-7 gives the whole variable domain DSGVTQTPKHLITATGQRVTLRCSPRSGDLSVYWYQQSLDQGLQFLIQYYNGEERAKGNILERFSAQQFPDLHSELNLSSLELGDSALYFCASSGSGGYTHEQYFGPGTRLTVT.

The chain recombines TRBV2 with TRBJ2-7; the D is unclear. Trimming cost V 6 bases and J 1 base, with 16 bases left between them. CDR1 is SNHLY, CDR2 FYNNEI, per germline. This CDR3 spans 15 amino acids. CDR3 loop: CASSTTHGLSYEQYF. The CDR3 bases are TGTGCCAGCAGCACAACTCACGGATTATCCTACGAGCAGTACTTC.

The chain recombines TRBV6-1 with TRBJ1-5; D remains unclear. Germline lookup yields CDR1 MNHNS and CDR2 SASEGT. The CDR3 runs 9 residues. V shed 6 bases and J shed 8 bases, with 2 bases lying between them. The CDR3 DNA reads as TGTGCCAGCAGCGAGCCCCAGCATTTT. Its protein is CASSEPQHF.